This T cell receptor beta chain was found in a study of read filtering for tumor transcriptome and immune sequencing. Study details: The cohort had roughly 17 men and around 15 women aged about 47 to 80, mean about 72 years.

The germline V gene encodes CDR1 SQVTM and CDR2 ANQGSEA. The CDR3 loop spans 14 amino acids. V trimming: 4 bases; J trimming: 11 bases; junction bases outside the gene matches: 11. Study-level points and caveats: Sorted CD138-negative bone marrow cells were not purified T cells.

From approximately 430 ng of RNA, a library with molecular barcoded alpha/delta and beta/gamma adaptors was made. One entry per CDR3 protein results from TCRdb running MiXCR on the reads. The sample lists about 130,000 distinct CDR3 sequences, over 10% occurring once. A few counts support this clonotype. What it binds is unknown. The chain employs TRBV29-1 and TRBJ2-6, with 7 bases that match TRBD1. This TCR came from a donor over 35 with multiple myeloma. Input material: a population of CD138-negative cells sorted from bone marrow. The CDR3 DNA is TGCAGCGTTGGACAGGGAAGCCCCGGTCACGTCCTGACTTTC. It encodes CSVGQGSPGHVLTF.